These 11 T cell receptor beta chains originate from one sample sequenced in a study of blood T cell repertoires in COVID-19. Here immunoSEQ multiplex PCR was the method, and the copy in TCRdb shows in-frame clones only, minus some. The repertoire consists of more than 250,000 clones, with approximately 88% occurring once and the leading ten covering 1.2%. Material: PBMCs or T cells enriched from blood (not recorded which). The receptors were sampled from a woman in her thirties or forties with acute COVID-19.

The gene calls are TRBV18 and TRBJ1-1; D may be TRBD1 (5 bases). The V and J ends lost 1 base and 4 bases respectively, with 10 bases between them. This CDR3 region has 14 residues. Germline CDR1 reads KGHSH; CDR2 reads LQKENI. Written as DNA, the CDR3 is TGTGCCAGCTCACCACAGGGGCCGGGCACTGAAGCTTTCTTT. Amino acids: CASSPQGPGTEAFF.

This clone was observed a handful of times. This sequence joins TRBV2 and TRBJ2-7; TRBD2 aligns across 11 bases. V shed 8 bases, J shed 3 bases, and the junction held 6 bases outside the gene matches. The CDR3 length is 14 residues. Germline V gene sequence: CDR1 SNHLY, CDR2 FYNNEI. The CDR3 is CASRPGLAVYEQYF. CDR3 sequence (DNA): TGTGCCAGCCGACCGGGACTAGCGGTCTACGAGCAGTACTTC.

This CDR3 is CASSKGLAGTTDTQYF. DNA of the CDR3: TGTGCCAGCAGCAAGGGACTAGCGGGAACCACAGATACGCAGTATTTT. This chain connects TRBV5-4 to TRBJ2-3; 13 bases align to TRBD2. V lost 4 bases, J lost 2 bases, and 4 bases stayed unmatched. The CDR3 runs to 16 residues. CDR1 is SGHNT, CDR2 YYREEE, per germline (reference sequence).

This rearrangement joins TRBV24-1 to TRBJ2-1; 7 nucleotides match TRBD2. Trimming at V came to 5 bases and at J to 14 bases, leaving 14 bases not matched to a gene. Germline V gives CDR1 KGHDR, CDR2 SFDVKD. The CDR3 has 14 amino acids. The chain's CDR3 is CATSAALGGSPEFF. CDR3 bases: TGTGCCACCAGTGCGGCTCTCGGCGGGAGTCCGGAGTTCTTC.

V and J are TRBV24-1 and TRBJ1-5; the match to TRBD1 covers 12 bases. Trimming removed 5 bases from V and 0 bases from J; junction bases left unmatched: 7. The CDR3 spans 18 residues. CDR1 and CDR2 (germline): KGHDR, SFDVKD. This CDR3 reads CATSARGQGAFSNQPQHF. CDR3 in DNA: TGTGCCACCAGTGCCCGGGGACAGGGGGCGTTTAGCAATCAGCCCCAGCATTTT.

The rearrangement joins TRBV7-2 to TRBJ1-2; tentatively, D is TRBD1 (6 bases). Germline lookup yields CDR1 SGHTA and CDR2 FQGNSA. CDR3 length: 13 amino acids. V lost 4 bases and J lost 8, with 14 bases in between. This chain's CDR3 is CASSSPQGLGYTF. CDR3 sequence (DNA): TGTGCCAGCAGCTCCCCACAGGGTTTGGGCTACACCTTC.

The chain carries TRBV6-2 or TRBV6-3 and TRBJ1-2; a weak D match, TRBD1 (6 bases). This CDR3 region has 14 residues. Looked up from germline, CDR1 is MNHEY and CDR2 is SVGEGT. V lost 3 bases, J lost 4 bases, and 12 bases lay in between. In DNA, the CDR3 is TGTGCCAGCAGTTATCTTGACAGGCGCTATGGCTACACCTTC. This codes for CASSYLDRRYGYTF.

This rearrangement joins TRBV30 to TRBJ1-1; D ambiguous. Per the germline V gene, CDR1 is GTSNPN and CDR2 is SVGIG (reference sequence). The CDR3 runs 12 residues. The germline V and J ends were trimmed by 3 bases and 5 bases, with 10 bases remaining between them. CDR3: CAWSGVRTEAFF. DNA for the CDR3: TGTGCCTGGAGCGGGGTTCGAACTGAAGCTTTCTTT.

The CDR3 region is CASSLAGTEDYNEQFF. CDR3 DNA: TGTGCCAGCAGTTTGGCCGGGACAGAAGACTACAATGAGCAGTTCTTC. J is TRBJ2-1 and V is TRBV27; 7 bases align to TRBD1. V gave up 3 bases and J gave up 3 bases; unmatched junction bases: 8. The CDR3 is 16 residues long. The germline V gene has CDR1 MNHEY and CDR2 SMNVEV (reference sequence).

The DNA of the CDR3 is TGTGCCAGCAGCTCGTCCGTGGCGGGAGGGCCTCGCAATGAGCAGTTCTTC. Its translation is CASSSSVAGGPRNEQFF. V and J are TRBV7-8 and TRBJ2-1; 9 bases match TRBD2. V was pared by 4 bases and J by 6 bases, with 13 bases of the junction left unmatched. Germline assignment: CDR1 SGHVS and CDR2 FQNEAQ. This CDR3 is built from 17 residues.

The table lists this clone with a few counts. The rearrangement uses TRBV10-3 and TRBJ2-7; 14 nucleotides agree with TRBD2. This CDR3 spans 16 amino acids. Germline values: CDR1 ENHRY, CDR2 SYGVKD. The ends lost 2 bases at V and 2 bases at J; junction bases unmatched: 2. CDR3 amino acids: CAISERGLAGAYEQYF. The CDR3 DNA sequence: TGTGCCATCAGTGAGAGGGGACTAGCGGGAGCCTACGAGCAGTACTTC.